A single sample gave rise to the 10 T cell receptor beta chains below, sequenced in a study of shared clonotypes between healthy human individuals. Repertoires were generated with immunoSEQ multiplex PCR, while TCRdb's copy carries only in-frame clones and drops some. This table holds about 1,900,000 clones, roughly 94% found once. CD45RO negativity and positive selection for CCR7 defined naive CD8 cells, a population that excluded terminally differentiated effector memory CD45RA+ cells. Sample: naive CD8+ T cells sorted from blood. These receptors came from a man aged 18 to 29 in good health.

The rearrangement uses TRBV4-3 and TRBJ1-6, with unresolved D. V shed 0 bases and J shed 7 bases, with 4 bases lying between them. The CDR3 runs to 13 residues. Germline V gene lookup returns CDR1 LGHNA and CDR2 YSLEER. CDR3 sequence: CASSQDENSPLHF. The CDR3 region has the DNA TGCGCCAGCAGCCAAGATGAGAATTCACCCCTCCACTTT.

The gene calls are TRBV5-4 and TRBJ2-3; 9 bases are shared with TRBD2. The CDR3 covers 17 residues. Germline-derived CDR1 and CDR2 are SGHNT and YYREEE (reference sequence). The V and J ends lost 4 bases and 5 bases, in that order; junction bases with no gene match: 14. CDR3: CASSEFFSGSEIDTQYF. CDR3 DNA: TGTGCCAGCAGCGAATTCTTTAGCGGGAGTGAAATAGATACGCAGTATTTT.

The V gene is TRBV29-1, the J gene TRBJ2-5; the match to TRBD1 covers 9 bases. CDR1 SQVTM and CDR2 ANQGSEA come from the germline V gene. V gave up 2 bases and J gave up 5 bases; unmatched junction bases: 6. This CDR3 contains 14 residues. DNA of the CDR3: TGCAGCGTTGAAACAACAGGGGGCGGGGAGACCCAGTACTTC. Translating it yields CSVETTGGGETQYF.

Regarding this clone: The same CDR3 is also encoded by other DNA sequences in this sample. This chain links TRBV11-2 with TRBJ2-7; D not resolved. The CDR3 length is 15 residues. Deletions cut 1 base from V and 0 bases from J, with 10 bases between. Per germline, CDR1 SGHAT and CDR2 FQNNGV. The CDR3 sequence is CASSLGVSSSYEQYF. The CDR3 coding sequence is TGTGCCAGCAGCTTAGGGGTCTCGAGCTCCTACGAGCAGTACTTC.

The rearrangement joins TRBV2 to TRBJ2-7, with 12 bases lining up with TRBD1. Germline V gene data show CDR1 as SNHLY and CDR2 as FYNNEI. The V and J ends lost 5 bases and 5 bases, in that order; junction bases with no gene match: 7. The CDR3 has 15 amino acids. CDR3 bases: TGTGCCAGCAGTACCCCCGGGACAGGGGGCCACGAGCAGTACTTC. Its translation is CASSTPGTGGHEQYF. The full variable domain, its missing parts supplied by reference TRBV2 and TRBJ2-7, is EPEVTQTPSHQVTQMGQEVILRCVPISNHLYFYWYRQILGQKVEFLVSFYNNEISEKSEIFDDQFSVERPDGSNFTLKIRSTKLEDSAMYFCASSTPGTGGHEQYFGPGTRLTVT.

This clone has just one count. At one boundary the junction diverges from the germline segment, which might be a read error. The chain is built from TRBV6-1 and TRBJ1-4; D is uncertain. This CDR3 has 12 residues. From germline, CDR1 is MNHNS and CDR2 SASEGT. The CDR3 here is CASSEADEKLFF. The CDR3 nucleotides are TGTGCCAGCAGTGAAGCGGATGAAAAGCTGTTTTTT.

The rearrangement joins TRBV28 to TRBJ2-5, with TRBD2 matching over 8 bases. Losses at the gene ends were 5 bases for V and 4 bases for J; bases not matched to a gene: 6. The CDR3 runs 14 residues. Germline V gene sequence: CDR1 MDHEN, CDR2 SYDVKM. The CDR3 DNA is TGTGCCAGCAGTCCCGGGACTAGGGGAGAGACCCAGTACTTC. This translates into CASSPGTRGETQYF.

This chain uses TRBV7-9 with TRBJ2-1; tentatively, D is TRBD2 (6 bases). Germline CDR1 SEHNR, CDR2 FQNEAQ (reference sequence). The CDR3 is 17 amino acids. V was cut by 3 bases and J by 4 bases, with 19 bases left in between. This chain's CDR3 is CASSFPEVIAEYNEQFF. CDR3 in DNA: TGTGCCAGCAGCTTCCCCGAGGTTATAGCGGAGTACAATGAGCAGTTCTTC.

The chain uses TRBV27 and TRBJ1-2; TRBD1 is a possible D gene (6 bases). V gave up 5 bases and J gave up 3 bases, with 13 bases separating them. The germline V gene has CDR1 MNHEY and CDR2 SMNVEV (reference sequence). The CDR3 extends over 14 amino acids. The CDR3 is CASSPRDTYYGYTF. CDR3 nucleotide sequence: TGTGCCAGCAGTCCGCGGGACACCTACTATGGCTACACCTTC.

This clone was detected only once. V is TRBV5-1 and J is TRBJ2-3, with D tentatively TRBD2 (6 bases). The germline CDR1 and CDR2 sequences are SGHRS and YFSETQ. V shed 7 bases and J shed 2 bases, with 14 bases lying between them. The CDR3 loop spans 14 amino acids. In DNA form, the CDR3 reads TGCGCCAGCGCTTCCCGGGGGACCACAGATACGCAGTATTTT. Its translation is CASASRGTTDTQYF.